These 3 T cell receptor beta chains were all obtained from the same sample, sequenced in a study of identical twins (dated by TCRdb to about 2016). The library was generated by 5' RACE. The instrument given in TCRdb is Illumina HiSeq 2000. The public reads were reprocessed in TCRdb via fastp at Q25 and MiXCR, keeping in-frame beta chains. Rows are unified per CDR3 protein, each entry keeping the most common DNA and genes. A total of around 650,000 distinct CDR3 sequences appear in this sample, about 7.6% of them only once. 1.6% of the sample goes to the ten largest clones. The data were also submitted as part of a second study, on yellow fever vaccine responses in identical twins.

Sequenced sample: PBMCs. These receptors were collected from a young woman in good health.

The rearrangement joins TRBV20-1 to TRBJ2-7; 10 positions match TRBD2. After removal of 0 bases from V and 2 bases from J, the junction contained 10 bases not matched to a gene. This CDR3 has 17 amino acids. Germline-derived CDR1 and CDR2 are DFQATT and SNEGSKA (reference sequence). In DNA form, the CDR3 reads TGCAGTGCTAGAGATACTAGCGGGATTATCCCGGCCTACGAGCAGTACTTC. Translating it yields CSARDTSGIIPAYEQYF.

This clonotype was seen many times. The chain links TRBV6-1 to TRBJ2-3, with TRBD2 matching 12 bases. CDR1 MNHNS and CDR2 SASEGT come from the germline V gene. The CDR3 sequence is 14 residues long. The ends lost 7 bases at V and 4 bases at J; junction bases unmatched: 3. The DNA of the CDR3 is TGTGCCAGCACGTGGACTAGCGGGGCAGATACGCAGTATTTT. Translation: CASTWTSGADTQYF.

The sample holds a few counts of this clonotype. The V gene is TRBV7-9, the J gene TRBJ2-5; TRBD2 is a possible D gene (6 bases). V lost 5 bases and J lost 4, with 11 bases in between. The CDR3 spans 13 residues. Germline V lookup: CDR1 SEHNR, CDR2 FQNEAQ (reference sequence). The CDR3 DNA reads TGTGCCAGCAGCCCTGACGGGAGAGAGACCCAGTACTTC. Protein product: CASSPDGRETQYF.